Below, 2 T cell receptor beta chains from the same sample are listed, as sequenced in a study of TIL therapy for anti-PD-1-resistant metastatic lung cancer. Time point specified: pre-treatment sample, taken before nivolumab and TIL therapy. The tumor samples were excised metastases, mostly pleural nodules or supraclavicular lymph nodes. The immunoSEQ assay was v3. The method was immunoSEQ multiplex PCR; TCRdb's version includes in-frame clones alone and lacks a portion of them. This sample yields about 48,000 clones, of which about two thirds are seen a single time; 4.5% to 7% belongs to the top ten. The sample consisted of tumor tissue, taken at baseline. Every receptor here comes from a person between 25 and 80 years old with non-small cell lung cancer.

The rearrangement joins TRBV19 to TRBJ1-4; 8 bases align to TRBD1. Germline values: CDR1 LNHDA, CDR2 SQIVND (reference sequence). The CDR3 runs 15 residues. The trim removed 6 bases at V and 2 bases at J, leaving 5 bases unmatched. CDR3 residues: CASRSGGATNEKLFF. The DNA of the CDR3 is TGTGCCAGTAGATCAGGGGGCGCGACTAATGAAAAACTGTTTTTT.

The chain uses TRBV28 and TRBJ2-7, with 7 nucleotides matching TRBD2. Germline V gives CDR1 MDHEN, CDR2 SYDVKM. The CDR3 spans 13 residues. Unmatched junction bases numbered 14, after V lost 6 bases and J lost 12 bases. The CDR3 sequence is CASSRTMREKAYF. The CDR3 DNA sequence: TGTGCCAGCAGCCGGACTATGCGGGAGAAAGCGTACTTC.